A single sample is the source of the 9 T cell receptor beta chains below, sequenced in a study of liver allograft versus peripheral blood T cells. Across the study: Recipients' peripheral blood supplied the T cell receptor repertoires against which those in transplanted livers were compared.

TCRdb redid the calling of the reads with MiXCR, one entry per CDR3 protein. The sample contains approximately 11,000 distinct CDR3 sequences, about 25% of which appear only once. The receptors stem from a human patient who had a liver transplant. Part of the T cells may come from the graft donor.

This clonotype is labeled medium-sized. This chain links TRBV18 with TRBJ2-7, with D hard to call. Germline assignment: CDR1 KGHSH and CDR2 LQKENI. CDR3 length: 13 residues. V lost 0 bases to trimming and J lost 6 bases, with 9 bases between them. In nucleotides, the CDR3 is TGTGCCAGCTCACCACCCAATTGGCTCGAGCAGTACTTC. Translating it yields CASSPPNWLEQYF.

This clonotype showed up many times. The DNA for the CDR3 is TGTGCCATCATGATGATCGGGGGCACTGAAGCTTTCTTT. It yields the protein CAIMMIGGTEAFF. The chain couples TRBV10-3 to TRBJ1-1; the D gene is possibly TRBD1 (5 bases). V lost 7 bases, J lost 4 bases, and 13 bases lay in between. The CDR3 is 13 residues long. Germline values: CDR1 ENHRY, CDR2 SYGVKD.

CDR3 nucleotide sequence: TGTGCCAGCAGTTTGAGGGCCTCCTATAATTCACCCCTCCACTTT. This sequence encodes CASSLRASYNSPLHF. The rearrangement uses TRBV28 and TRBJ1-6; no clear D. V was cut by 3 bases and J by 0 bases, with 6 bases left in between. The CDR3 runs to 15 residues. CDR1 MDHEN and CDR2 SYDVKM come from the germline V gene.

Only a few counts were recorded for this clonotype. The chain carries TRBV6-1 and TRBJ2-1; D may be TRBD2 (6 bases). CDR1 and CDR2 (germline): MNHNS, SASEGT. The CDR3 runs to 13 residues. The V end was cut by 5 bases, the J end by 3 bases, with 8 bases between. CDR3 nucleotide sequence: TGTGCCAGCAGTCAGCGGGTCTACAATGAGCAGTTCTTC. Protein sequence: CASSQRVYNEQFF.

The gene calls are TRBV28 and TRBJ2-7; tentative D call: TRBD2 (5 bases). Trimming took off 0 bases at V and 0 bases at J, with 6 bases between the two ends. CDR1 is MDHEN, CDR2 SYDVKM, per germline. The CDR3 loop spans 14 amino acids. CDR3 in amino acids: CASSLWGSSYEQYF. The CDR3 coding sequence is TGTGCCAGCAGTTTATGGGGGAGCTCCTACGAGCAGTACTTC. Drawing the rest from reference TRBV28 and TRBJ2-7, the complete variable domain is DVKVTQSSRYLVKRTGEKVFLECVQDMDHENMFWYRQDPGLGLRLIYFSYDVKMKEKGDIPEGYSVSREKKERFSLILESASTNQTSMYLCASSLWGSSYEQYFGPGTRLTVT.

This clonotype was detected a few times. CDR3 DNA: TGTGCCAGTAGCCCCTATCGAGACAACAATTCACCCCTCCACTTT. Translating it yields CASSPYRDNNSPLHF. The chain links TRBV19 to TRBJ1-6; no firm D call. Germline CDR1 reads LNHDA; CDR2 reads SQIVND (reference sequence). Trimming shortened V by 6 bases and J by 7 bases, and 16 bases separated the two germline ends. CDR3 length: 15 amino acids.

This clonotype is medium-sized by share. The V and J genes are TRBV16 and TRBJ1-4; D is ambiguous. The CDR3 length is 15 residues. V gave up 2 bases and J gave up 1 base, with 8 bases separating them. Germline V gene lookup returns CDR1 KGHSY and CDR2 FQNENV. The CDR3 region has the DNA TGTGCCAGCAGCCAACTACGAAGAACTAATGAAAAACTGTTTTTT. Translation: CASSQLRRTNEKLFF. The whole variable domain, remainder taken from reference TRBV16 and TRBJ1-4, is GEEVAQTPKHLVRGEGQKAKLYCAPIKGHSYVFWYQQVLKNEFKFLISFQNENVFDETGMPKERFSAKCLPNSPCSLEIQATKLEDSAVYFCASSQLRRTNEKLFFGSGTQLSVL.

This clonotype was seen a handful of times. V gene TRBV5-4 combines with J gene TRBJ1-3, with D unresolved. This CDR3 comprises 16 residues. Germline V gives CDR1 SGHNT, CDR2 YYREEE (reference sequence). V was pared by 0 bases and J by 3 bases, with 13 bases between. The CDR3 DNA sequence: TGTGCCAGCAGCTTGGGACGGGGAATCGGTGGAAACACCATATATTTT. This gives the protein CASSLGRGIGGNTIYF.

In its sample, this clonotype is medium-sized (0.01 to 0.1%). The chain joins TRBV18 to TRBJ2-3, with 13 bases aligning to TRBD2. The CDR3 extends over 16 amino acids. V was pared by 6 bases and J by 6 bases, with 9 bases of the junction left unmatched. CDR1 is KGHSH, CDR2 LQKENI, per germline. The CDR3 DNA follows: TGTGCCAGCTCCCGCACGAGGACTAGCGGGAGCGATACGCAGTATTTT. Protein sequence: CASSRTRTSGSDTQYF.